This TCR beta chain appears in the sequencing data of a study of shared clonotypes between healthy human individuals. TCRdb's copy holds only in-frame clones and misses some; the assay was immunoSEQ multiplex PCR. The table has over 2,000,000 clones, 85% to 95% seen once. Concerning this clone: Antigen: not known.

Between the trimmed V and J ends, which lost 3 bases and 2 bases, there was a span of 9 bases. Germline CDR1 SGDLS, CDR2 YYNGEE. The CDR3 spans 13 residues. Study-level results: It was the non-shared clonotypes that had lower generation probabilities than clonotypes shared by all four donors.

Naivety among CD8 cells was defined by CD45RO negativity and positive CCR7 selection, thereby excluding terminally differentiated effector memory CD45RA+ cells. Each sample came from a Caucasian adult donor living in Nashville, Tennessee. The gene calls are TRBV9 and TRBJ2-7; tentatively, D is TRBD2 (6 bases). The sequencing sample was made of naive CD8+ T cells from PBMCs. The sequence derives from a man between 18 and 35 years old in good health. Some clones in this sample may be carry-over from other donors' samples. The CDR3 DNA follows: TGTGCCAGCAGCGGAAGACTAGCCTACGAGCAGTACTTC. This translates into CASSGRLAYEQYF.